This T cell receptor beta chain was identified during a study of technical replicates of blood from a handful of donors. V shed 5 bases, J shed 4 bases, and the junction held 13 bases outside the gene matches. This CDR3 is built from 18 residues. Germline CDR1 is SGHNT and CDR2 is YENEEA. TCRdb's copy holds only in-frame clones and misses some; the assay was immunoSEQ multiplex PCR. The table has around 76,000 clones, around 90% seen once. The TCR comes from a human donor in good health. Sequencing input: T cells isolated from PBMCs. The chain combines TRBV11-3 with TRBJ2-1; 11 bases fit TRBD2. In DNA, the CDR3 is TGTGCCAGCAGCCCACATACTAGCGGGAGTTCCAAATACAATGAGCAGTTCTTC. This gives the protein CASSPHTSGSSKYNEQFF.